This is a list of T cell receptor beta chains from one sample in a study of neurological immune-mediated disorders. TCRdb reprocessed the 5' RACE reads with MiXCR, giving one entry per CDR3 protein. The data contain approximately 40,000 distinct CDR3 sequences, around 13% of them singletons. Specimen: CD4+ T cells from blood. These receptors all stem from a woman aged 60 to 75 with HTLV-1-associated myelopathy (HAM/TSP). The CDR3 runs from the conserved cysteine through the conserved F or W. The D gene is left open where the match is weak. The size entry is marked missing in some rows and otherwise reads once, few, many or a size class.

TGTGCCAGCAGCGTAAGCAATCAGCCCCAGCATTTT	CASSVSNQPQHF	many	TRBV7-8	-	TRBJ1-5
TGTGCCAGCAGCTTAGAGGGGTACAATCAGCCCCAGCATTTT	CASSLEGYNQPQHF	-	TRBV7-2	-	TRBJ1-5
TGCAGCGTTGGATTAGGGACAGGGTGGACAGATACGCAGTATTTT	CSVGLGTGWTDTQYF	many	TRBV29-1	TRBD1	TRBJ2-3
TGTGCCAGCAGCGTAGGGGGAGCGGGGGGGCCTTACGCCGGGGAGCTGTTTTTT	CASSVGGAGGPYAGELFF	many	TRBV9	TRBD2	TRBJ2-2
TGTGCCAGCAGTGCGGGGCATAACTATGGCTACACATTC	CASSAGHNYGYTF	-	TRBV6-5	-	TRBJ1-2
TGTGCCAGCATGAAGGGACAGGGCTCCTACGAGCAGTACTTC	CASMKGQGSYEQYF	many	TRBV6-1	TRBD1	TRBJ2-7
TGTGCTAGTGGTCCCCCTCCCGGGACGACGTTATTCGGTTACACCTTC	CASGPPPGTTLFGYTF	many	TRBV12-5	-	TRBJ1-2
TGTGCCAGCAGTTACGACGGGGCAGGGGACCCCTACACCTTC	CASSYDGAGDPYTF	many	TRBV6-5	-	TRBJ1-2
TGTGCCAGCTCACCGATTACCGGGACCTCCGATTGGGTCTATGGCTACACCTTC	CASSPITGTSDWVYGYTF	many	TRBV18	-	TRBJ1-2
TGTGCCGGAGCTCACGGGACTGGGAGGGGAGATACGCAGTATTTT	CAGAHGTGRGDTQYF	many	TRBV10-3	TRBD2	TRBJ2-3
TGTGCCAGCAGTTCCCCCCCCGGGGAGCTGTTTTTT	CASSSPPGELFF	few	TRBV12-3/TRBV12-4	-	TRBJ2-2
TGCAGTGCTAGAGTACCCGTGGGCGCGTACTATGGCTACACCTTC	CSARVPVGAYYGYTF	-	TRBV20-1	-	TRBJ1-2
TGCGCCAGCAGCCAAGGCCGGGGACAGGGCGGCGATACGCAGTATTTT	CASSQGRGQGGDTQYF	many	TRBV4-1	TRBD1	TRBJ2-3
TGTGCCAGCAGTGCAGGGGGCGAAAACATTCAGTACTTC	CASSAGGENIQYF	-	TRBV6-1	TRBD1	TRBJ2-4